This TCR beta chain comes out of a study of blood T cell repertoires in COVID-19 (dated by TCRdb to the early 2020s). For the study in its entirety: Collaborator samples came from the United States, Italy and Spain and covered acute and convalescent phases of COVID-19. The samples were drawn from two sources: the first 160 participants of the ongoing ImmuneRACE study, and 1,000 to 1,500 subjects contributed by 6 global collaborators. Nearly every sample came with metadata listing a de-identified subject ID, COVID-19 status, age in years and sex. Subjects who had been exposed to COVID-19, were actively infected with it, or had recovered from it provided the deeply sampled blood TCRbeta repertoires that made up the dataset. Where available, HLA class I and class II types were taken from metadata supplied by the sample provider and were not determined by assay-based typing. The material from the prospective study consisted of cDNA or gDNA derived from T cells, B-cell-depleted T cells, or PBMCs. The repertoires were released in a freely available public database intended as a resource for research on the immune response to SARS-CoV-2. Beyond this particular receptor, the publication reports: Clinical and demographic metadata were provided uncurated, with the amount varying by source and participant.

TCRbeta CDR3 regions were amplified from genomic DNA using the immunoSEQ Assay, a bias-controlled multiplex PCR. The source study handled its data this way. The number of nucleated cells in each sample was estimated by amplification of reference gene primers within the assay. Sequence reads were collapsed and filtered to measure the absolute abundance of every unique TCRbeta CDR3 rearrangement. For each sample, productive Simpson clonality was calculated as the square root of Simpson's diversity index over productive rearrangements. In its TCRdb copy, this immuneACCESS table keeps in-frame sequences only and misses some clones. Where compared with another copy, unresolved V genes explain less than half of these, and the others have no known cause. The V and J calls and clone size come from that table; D and trimming were worked out from the DNA. This sample gives under 250,000 clones in total; roughly 83% of them show up just once. 27% of the sample comes from the top ten.

Comments on this clone: The specificity of this receptor is unknown. Qualities for individual bases were not recorded, and no much larger clone is one base off.

Each collaborating institution followed its own protocols to collect whole blood in K2EDTA tubes. For TCRbeta analysis, collaborators shipped samples as frozen whole blood, isolated PBMCs, or DNA extracted from either of those sample types. The CDR1 and CDR2 encoded by the germline V gene are MNHEY and SVGAGI. There are 14 amino acids in the CDR3, from cysteine to phenylalanine inclusive. The retained sequence is limited to the CDR3, 42 bases, with the frame set at the first base. V is cut back by 4 bases and J by 0 bases, with 1 base in the junction unmatched. This clonotype was obtained from a man aged 35 to 55 with acute or convalescent COVID-19. Sequenced input: peripheral blood. The receptor chain draws on TRBV6-5 and TRBJ2-7; TRBD1 lines up with 9 middle nucleotides. The CDR3 here reads CASSWDRDSYEQYF. The DNA is as follows: TGTGCCAGCAGTTGGGACAGGGACTCCTACGAGCAGTACTTC.